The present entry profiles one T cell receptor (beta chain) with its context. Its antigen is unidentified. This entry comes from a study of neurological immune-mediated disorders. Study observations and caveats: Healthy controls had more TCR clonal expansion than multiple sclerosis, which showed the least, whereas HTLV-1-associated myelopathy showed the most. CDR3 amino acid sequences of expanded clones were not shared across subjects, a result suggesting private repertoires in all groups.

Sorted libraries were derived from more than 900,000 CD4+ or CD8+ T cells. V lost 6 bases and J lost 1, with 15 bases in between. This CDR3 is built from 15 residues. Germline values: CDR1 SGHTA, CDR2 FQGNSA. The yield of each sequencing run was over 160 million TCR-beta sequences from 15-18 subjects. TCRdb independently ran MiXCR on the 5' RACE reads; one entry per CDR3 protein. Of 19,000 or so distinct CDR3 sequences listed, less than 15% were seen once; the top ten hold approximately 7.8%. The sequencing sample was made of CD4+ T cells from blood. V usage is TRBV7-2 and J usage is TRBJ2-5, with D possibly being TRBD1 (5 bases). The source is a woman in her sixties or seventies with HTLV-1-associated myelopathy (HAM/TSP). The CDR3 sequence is CASSPRTWRQETQYF. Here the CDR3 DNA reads TGTGCCAGCAGTCCCCGGACATGGCGCCAAGAGACCCAGTACTTC.